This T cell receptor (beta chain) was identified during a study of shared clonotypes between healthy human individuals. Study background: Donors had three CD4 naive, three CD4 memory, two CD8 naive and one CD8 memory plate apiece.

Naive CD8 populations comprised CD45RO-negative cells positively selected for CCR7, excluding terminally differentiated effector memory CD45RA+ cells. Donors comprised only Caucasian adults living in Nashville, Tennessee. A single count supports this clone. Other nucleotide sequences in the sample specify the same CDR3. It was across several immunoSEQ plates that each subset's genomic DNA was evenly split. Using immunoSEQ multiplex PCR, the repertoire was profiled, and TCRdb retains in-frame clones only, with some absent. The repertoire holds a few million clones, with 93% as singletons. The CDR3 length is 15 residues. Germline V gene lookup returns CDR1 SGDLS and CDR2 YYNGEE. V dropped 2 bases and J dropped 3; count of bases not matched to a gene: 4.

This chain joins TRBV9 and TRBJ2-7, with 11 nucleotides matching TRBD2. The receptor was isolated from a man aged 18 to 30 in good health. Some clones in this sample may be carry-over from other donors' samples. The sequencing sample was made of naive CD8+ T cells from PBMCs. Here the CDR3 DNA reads TGTGCCAGCAGCGTTGCCGGGACTAGCGGCTACGAGCAGTACTTC. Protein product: CASSVAGTSGYEQYF.